This T cell receptor beta chain appears in the sequencing data of a study of blood T cell repertoires in COVID-19. Background on the study: The United States, Italy and Spain provided the acute and convalescent COVID-19 samples. From T cells, B-cell-depleted T cells, or PBMCs came the material, which was cDNA or gDNA.

Authors' data handling: It was from reference gene primer amplification that nucleated cell counts were estimated. Clones were sequenced by immunoSEQ multiplex PCR, and TCRdb holds only the in-frame ones, with some missing. The V and J calls and clone size come from that table; D and trimming were worked out from the DNA. There are tens of thousands of clones in the sample; roughly 90% occur only once, and around 1.5% lies in the top ten. This CDR3 has 12 residues. Per germline, CDR1 LNHDA and CDR2 SQIVND (reference sequence). The V and J ends lost 4 bases and 7 bases respectively, with 10 bases between them.

Sequencing was performed on peripheral blood. The J gene is TRBJ1-2, the V gene TRBV19; no clear D. This sequence was found in a human donor with active COVID-19. The donor label of this sample is uncertain. Written as DNA, the CDR3 is TGTGCCAGTAGTAGAACCATGGCTGGCTACACCTTC. It encodes CASSRTMAGYTF.